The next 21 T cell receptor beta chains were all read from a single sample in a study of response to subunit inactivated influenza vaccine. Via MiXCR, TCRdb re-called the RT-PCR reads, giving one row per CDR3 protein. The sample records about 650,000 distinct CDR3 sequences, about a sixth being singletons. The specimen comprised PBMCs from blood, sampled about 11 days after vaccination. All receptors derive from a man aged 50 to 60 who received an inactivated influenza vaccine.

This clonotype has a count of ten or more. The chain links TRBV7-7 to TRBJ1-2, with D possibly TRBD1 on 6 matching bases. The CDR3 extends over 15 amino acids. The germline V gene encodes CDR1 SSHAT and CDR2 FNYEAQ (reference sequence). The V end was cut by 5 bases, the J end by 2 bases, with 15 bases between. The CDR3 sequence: CASSPLDSDNYGYTF. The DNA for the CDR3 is TGTGCCAGCAGCCCATTGGACAGCGACAACTATGGCTACACCTTC. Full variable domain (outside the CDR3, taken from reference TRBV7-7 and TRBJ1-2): GAGVSQSPRYKVTKRGQDVTLRCDPISSHATLYWYQQALGQGPEFLTYFNYEAQPDKSGLPSDRFSAERPEGSISTLTIQRTEQRDSAMYRCASSPLDSDNYGYTFGSGTRLTVV.

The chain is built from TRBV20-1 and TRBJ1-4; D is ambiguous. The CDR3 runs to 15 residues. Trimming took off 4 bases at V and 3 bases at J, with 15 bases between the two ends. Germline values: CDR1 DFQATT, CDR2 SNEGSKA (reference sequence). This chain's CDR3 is CSAIDIGRANEKLFF. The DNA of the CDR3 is TGCAGTGCTATTGATATTGGTCGGGCTAATGAAAAACTGTTTTTT.

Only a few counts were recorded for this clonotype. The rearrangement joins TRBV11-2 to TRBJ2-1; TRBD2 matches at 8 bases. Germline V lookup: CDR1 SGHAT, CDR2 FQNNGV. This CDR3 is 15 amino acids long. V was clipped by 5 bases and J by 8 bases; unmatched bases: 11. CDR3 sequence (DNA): TGTGCCAGCAGCCCCTTGCGGGGGGTCGTCTATGAGCAGTTCTTC. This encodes CASSPLRGVVYEQFF.

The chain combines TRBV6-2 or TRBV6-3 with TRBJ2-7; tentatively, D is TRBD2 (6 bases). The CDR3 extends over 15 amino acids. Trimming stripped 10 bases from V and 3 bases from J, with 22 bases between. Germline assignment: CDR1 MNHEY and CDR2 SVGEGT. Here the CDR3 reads CATTEGRLEDYEQYF. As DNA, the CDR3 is TGTGCCACCACGGAAGGGAGGCTAGAAGACTACGAGCAGTACTTC.

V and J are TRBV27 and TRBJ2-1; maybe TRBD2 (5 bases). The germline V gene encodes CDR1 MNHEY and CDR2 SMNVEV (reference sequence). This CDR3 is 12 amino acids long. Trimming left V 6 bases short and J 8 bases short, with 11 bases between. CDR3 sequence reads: CASRRGGDEQFF. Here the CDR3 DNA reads TGTGCCAGCAGGAGAGGAGGTGATGAGCAGTTCTTC.

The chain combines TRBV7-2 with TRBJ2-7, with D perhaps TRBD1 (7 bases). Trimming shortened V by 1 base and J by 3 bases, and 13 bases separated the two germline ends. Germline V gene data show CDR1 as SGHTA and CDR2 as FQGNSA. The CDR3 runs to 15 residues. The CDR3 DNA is TGTGCCAGCAGCTTAGAGGCAGGGGGGAACTACGAGCAGTACTTC. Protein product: CASSLEAGGNYEQYF.

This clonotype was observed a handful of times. The CDR3 bases are TGCAGCGTTGCCAAGGGAGAGCAGTTCTTC. It encodes CSVAKGEQFF. This chain links TRBV29-1 with TRBJ2-1; D unresolved. The CDR3 contains 10 residues. Between the trimmed V and J ends, which lost 4 bases and 10 bases, there was a span of 8 bases. Germline-derived CDR1 and CDR2 are SQVTM and ANQGSEA.

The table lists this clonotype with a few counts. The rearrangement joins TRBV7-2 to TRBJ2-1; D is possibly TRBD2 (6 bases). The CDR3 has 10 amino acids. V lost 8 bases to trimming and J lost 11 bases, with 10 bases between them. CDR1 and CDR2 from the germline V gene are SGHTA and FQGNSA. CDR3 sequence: CASGGGQQFF. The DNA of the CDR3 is TGTGCCAGCGGTGGAGGGCAGCAGTTCTTC.

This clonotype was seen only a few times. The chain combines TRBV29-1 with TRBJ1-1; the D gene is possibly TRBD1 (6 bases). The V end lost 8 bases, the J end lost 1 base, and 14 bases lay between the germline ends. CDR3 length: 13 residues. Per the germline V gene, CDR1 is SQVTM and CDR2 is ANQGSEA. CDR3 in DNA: TGCAGCACCTATGGGACATCGAACACTGAAGCTTTCTTT. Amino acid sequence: CSTYGTSNTEAFF. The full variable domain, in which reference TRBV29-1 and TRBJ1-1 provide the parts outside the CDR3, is SAVISQKPSRDICQRGTSLTIQCQVDSQVTMMFWYRQQPGQSLTLIATANQGSEATYESGFVIDKFPISRPNLTFSTLTVSNMSPEDSSIYLCSTYGTSNTEAFFGQGTRLTVV.

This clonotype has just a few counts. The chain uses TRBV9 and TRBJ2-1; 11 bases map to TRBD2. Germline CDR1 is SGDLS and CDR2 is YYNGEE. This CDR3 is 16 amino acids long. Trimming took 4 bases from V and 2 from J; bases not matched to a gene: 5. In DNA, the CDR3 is TGTGCCAGCAGCCCATCGGGACTAGCGGCCTACAATGAGCAGTTCTTC. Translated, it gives CASSPSGLAAYNEQFF.

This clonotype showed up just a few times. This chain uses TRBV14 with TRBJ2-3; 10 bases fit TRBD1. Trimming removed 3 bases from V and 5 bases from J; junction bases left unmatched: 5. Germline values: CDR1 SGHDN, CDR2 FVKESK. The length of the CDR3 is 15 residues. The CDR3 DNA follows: TGTGCCAGCAGCCAGAGACAGGGGGCAGGAGATACGCAGTATTTT. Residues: CASSQRQGAGDTQYF.

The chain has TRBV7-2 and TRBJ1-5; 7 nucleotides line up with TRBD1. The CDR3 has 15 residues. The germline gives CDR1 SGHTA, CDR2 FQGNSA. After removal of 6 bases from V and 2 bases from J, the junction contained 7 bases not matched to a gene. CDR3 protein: CASSSGTARNQPQHF. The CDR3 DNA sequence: TGTGCCAGCAGTTCTGGGACAGCCCGCAATCAGCCCCAGCATTTT. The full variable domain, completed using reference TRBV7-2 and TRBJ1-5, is GAGVSQSPSNKVTEKGKDVELRCDPISGHTALYWYRQSLGQGLEFLIYFQGNSAPDKSGLPSDRFSAERTGGSVSTLTIQRTQQEDSAVYLCASSSGTARNQPQHFGDGTRLSIL.

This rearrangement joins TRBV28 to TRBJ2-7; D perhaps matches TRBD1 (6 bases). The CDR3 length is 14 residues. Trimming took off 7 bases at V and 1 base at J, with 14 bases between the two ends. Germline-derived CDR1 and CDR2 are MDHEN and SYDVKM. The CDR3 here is CASTPPGTSYEQYF. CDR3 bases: TGTGCCAGCACCCCCCCCGGGACATCCTACGAGCAGTACTTC.

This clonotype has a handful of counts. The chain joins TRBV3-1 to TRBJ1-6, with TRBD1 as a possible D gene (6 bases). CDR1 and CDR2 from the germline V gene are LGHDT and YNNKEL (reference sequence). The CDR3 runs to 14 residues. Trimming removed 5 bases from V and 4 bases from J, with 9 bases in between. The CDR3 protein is CASSEGEYNSPLHF. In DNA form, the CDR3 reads TGTGCCAGCAGCGAGGGGGAGTATAATTCACCCCTCCACTTT.

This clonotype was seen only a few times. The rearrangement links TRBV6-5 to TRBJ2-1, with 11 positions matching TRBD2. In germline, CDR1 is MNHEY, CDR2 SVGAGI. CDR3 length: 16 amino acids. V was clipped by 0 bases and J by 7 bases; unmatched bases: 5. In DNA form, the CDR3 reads TGTGCCAGCAGTTACTCAACTAGCGGGAGTGGTAATGAGCAGTTCTTC. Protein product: CASSYSTSGSGNEQFF.

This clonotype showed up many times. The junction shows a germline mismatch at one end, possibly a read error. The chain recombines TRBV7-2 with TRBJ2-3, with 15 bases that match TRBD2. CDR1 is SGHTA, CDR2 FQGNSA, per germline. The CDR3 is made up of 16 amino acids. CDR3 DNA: TGTGCCAGCAGCGTAGCACCGGGACTAGCGGGAGGTCTCCCGTATTTT. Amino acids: CASSVAPGLAGGLPYF.

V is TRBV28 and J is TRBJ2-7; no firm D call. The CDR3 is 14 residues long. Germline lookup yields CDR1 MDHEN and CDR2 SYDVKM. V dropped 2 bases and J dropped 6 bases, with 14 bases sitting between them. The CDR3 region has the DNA TGTGCCAGCAGTTTACCCCTTGGTGTGAGCGAGCAGTACTTC. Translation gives CASSLPLGVSEQYF.

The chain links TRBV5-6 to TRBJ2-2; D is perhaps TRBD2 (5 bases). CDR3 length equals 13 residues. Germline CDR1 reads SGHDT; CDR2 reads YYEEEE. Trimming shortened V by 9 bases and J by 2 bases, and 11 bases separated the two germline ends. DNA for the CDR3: TGTGCCACCCTCCGGGGTAACACCGGGGAGCTGTTTTTT. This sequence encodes CATLRGNTGELFF.

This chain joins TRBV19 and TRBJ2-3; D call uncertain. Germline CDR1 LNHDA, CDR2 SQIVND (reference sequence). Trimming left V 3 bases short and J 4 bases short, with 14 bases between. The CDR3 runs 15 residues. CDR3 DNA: TGTGCCAGTAGTATTTTGCCCTGGAGTGCAGATACGCAGTATTTT. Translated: CASSILPWSADTQYF. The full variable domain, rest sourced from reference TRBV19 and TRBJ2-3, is DGGITQSPKYLFRKEGQNVTLSCEQNLNHDAMYWYRQDPGQGLRLIYYSQIVNDFQKGDIAEGYSVSREKKESFPLTVTSAQKNPTAFYLCASSILPWSADTQYFGPGTRLTVL.

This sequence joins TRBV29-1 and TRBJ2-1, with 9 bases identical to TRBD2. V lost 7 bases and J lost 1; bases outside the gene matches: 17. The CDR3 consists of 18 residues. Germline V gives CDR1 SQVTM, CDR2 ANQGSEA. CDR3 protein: CSGIRAGGPGRSYNEQFF. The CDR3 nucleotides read TGCAGCGGGATTCGGGCGGGGGGGCCCGGCCGTTCCTACAATGAGCAGTTCTTC.

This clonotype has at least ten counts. The CDR3 spells CSVEGSGKEQFF. The CDR3 DNA reads as TGCAGCGTTGAGGGTAGCGGGAAGGAGCAGTTCTTC. This rearrangement joins TRBV29-1 to TRBJ2-1; the match to TRBD2 covers 8 bases. Germline V gene data show CDR1 as SQVTM and CDR2 as ANQGSEA. The CDR3 is 12 residues long. Trimming cost V 3 bases and J 10 bases; bases outside gene matches: 5.